A selection of T cell receptor beta chains follows, all from one sample in a study of early T cells in non-severe SARS-CoV-2 infection. Via MiXCR, TCRdb re-called the 5' RACE reads, giving one row per CDR3 protein. Among about 86,000 distinct CDR3 sequences, around an eighth were seen once, and the ten largest hold 5.5% to 8%. Sequencing used whole blood. The receptor set was obtained from an adult who was a healthcare worker with PCR-confirmed SARS-CoV-2 infection or an uninfected control (not recorded which). Each CDR3 is given with its conserved first and last residue. Expanded clones are given a class, and other clones once, few, many or no size at all.

cdr3_aa | clone_size | j_call | cdr3_length | v_call
CASSSNFVGSGLIYNEQFF | few | TRBJ2-1 | 19 | TRBV27
CASSFDSHTDTQYF | many | TRBJ2-3 | 14 | TRBV7-2
CAWSVVKGTEAFF | . | TRBJ1-1 | 13 | TRBV30
CASTTLGSGRAHEQYF | . | TRBJ2-7 | 16 | TRBV6-5
CASSRIEQFF | . | TRBJ2-1 | 10 | TRBV7-9
CSAPTRHEQYF | . | TRBJ2-7 | 11 | TRBV20-1
CASSILTGNEPRF | . | TRBJ1-3 | 13 | TRBV19
CSVEKGVLHLQETQYF | many | TRBJ2-5 | 16 | TRBV29-1
CASSLTQPRISGEANYGYTF | few | TRBJ1-2 | 20 | TRBV13
CAISGQGREPQHF | few | TRBJ1-5 | 13 | TRBV10-3
CASRATGLGTEAFF | . | TRBJ1-1 | 14 | TRBV3-1
CASSQGPGQGFREQYF | . | TRBJ2-7 | 16 | TRBV4-1
CASTKNGLAGEEQYF | few | TRBJ2-7 | 15 | TRBV12-3/TRBV12-4
CASSQGRTKETQYF | few | TRBJ2-5 | 14 | TRBV4-1
CASSRELQGRDSPLHF | . | TRBJ1-6 | 16 | TRBV10-2
CASTDVASGPQETQYF | . | TRBJ2-5 | 16 | TRBV7-9
CASSFPSTTSTDTQYF | medium-sized | TRBJ2-3 | 16 | TRBV28
CSVSSTGELFF | few | TRBJ2-2 | 11 | TRBV29-1
CASNKDTRTSGMNTGELFF | . | TRBJ2-2 | 19 | TRBV7-8
CASSFTANQPQHF | . | TRBJ1-5 | 13 | TRBV12-3/TRBV12-4
CASSLLTSRYNEQFF | . | TRBJ2-1 | 15 | TRBV7-9
CASSRDPGDATDTQYF | . | TRBJ2-3 | 16 | TRBV7-2
CASSFMGGGSPSYEQYF | few | TRBJ2-7 | 17 | TRBV27
CASSPGATRDEQFF | . | TRBJ2-1 | 14 | TRBV11-3
CASSLVYHNEQFF | . | TRBJ2-1 | 13 | TRBV5-1
CASTPPGTGANVLTF | many | TRBJ2-6 | 15 | TRBV19
CASSSTAGGYTF | few | TRBJ1-2 | 12 | TRBV12-3/TRBV12-4
CASSFVAAPHGYTF | . | TRBJ1-2 | 14 | TRBV12-3/TRBV12-4
CSVGEDGNSPLHF | . | TRBJ1-6 | 13 | TRBV29-1
CASSLGHNYEQYF | . | TRBJ2-7 | 13 | TRBV27
CSAAGTGRAYGYTF | . | TRBJ1-2 | 14 | TRBV20-1
CASREGYGELFF | . | TRBJ2-2 | 12 | TRBV7-3
CASSSNLAGSSYNEQFF | . | TRBJ2-1 | 17 | TRBV7-6
CSVEDPAVYEQYF | . | TRBJ2-7 | 13 | TRBV29-1
CASSPRALEETQYF | few | TRBJ2-5 | 14 | TRBV3-1
CATAAAGNPGELFF | few | TRBJ2-2 | 14 | TRBV18
CSARDRGTGGFGNQPQHF | many | TRBJ1-5 | 18 | TRBV20-1
CSAPGGGSEQYF | . | TRBJ2-7 | 12 | TRBV29-1
CASSLEGPSTDTQYF | . | TRBJ2-3 | 15 | TRBV5-1
CSAPTGYTEAFF | . | TRBJ1-1 | 12 | TRBV20-1
CASSLSQGPSFF | . | TRBJ2-1 | 12 | TRBV28
CASSQAAGMNTEAFF | few | TRBJ1-1 | 15 | TRBV5-5
CGGGSAGELFF | . | TRBJ2-2 | 11 | TRBV20-1
CASSLGQGREQFF | many | TRBJ2-1 | 13 | TRBV27
CASRTGLAYEQYF | . | TRBJ2-7 | 13 | TRBV12-3/TRBV12-4
CAWSVGHNNQPQHF | . | TRBJ1-5 | 14 | TRBV30
CASSPQEWGMNTEAFF | many | TRBJ1-1 | 16 | TRBV6-5
CASSREGLAEQYF | few | TRBJ2-7 | 13 | TRBV4-2
CSAAAGRIMGNEQFF | . | TRBJ2-1 | 15 | TRBV20-1
CSAWTQEEAFF | . | TRBJ1-1 | 11 | TRBV20-1
CASSIGTRSNQPQHF | many | TRBJ1-5 | 15 | TRBV19
CASRPIDGASGNTIYF | few | TRBJ1-3 | 16 | TRBV6-5
CSAWMGQHNQPQHF | . | TRBJ1-5 | 14 | TRBV20-1
CASLRTGAYNEQFF | few | TRBJ2-1 | 14 | TRBV2
CASSLRGQGPDEAFF | . | TRBJ1-1 | 15 | TRBV7-9
CSVALGYEQYF | . | TRBJ2-7 | 11 | TRBV29-1
CSARDDLIQYF | few | TRBJ2-4 | 11 | TRBV20-1
CASSPTRTRRADTQYF | many | TRBJ2-3 | 16 | TRBV11-2
CASSLTAQGAAYEQYF | few | TRBJ2-7 | 16 | TRBV6-6
CASSYIRGDEQYF | . | TRBJ2-7 | 13 | TRBV6-6